These 25 T cell receptor beta chains came from one sample sequenced in a study of cytomegalovirus exposure and HLA in healthy donors (dated by TCRdb to the late 2010s). The method was the immunoSEQ multiplex PCR assay. A mixture of 60 forward primers for TCR Vbeta segments and 13 reverse primers for TCR Jbeta segments was used in the multiplex PCR. The table was pulled from immuneACCESS by TCRdb, which kept in-frame rearrangements only. Such tables lose some clones; where checked, under half of the loss comes from unresolved V genes, and the rest has no known cause. A total of 150,000 to 200,000 clones appear in this sample, approximately 80% of them only once. The ten top clones hold 3.1% of the sample. Sequenced input: PBMCs. Source of these receptors: a male donor in good health and CMV-seronegative.

This clone was seen a few times. The V gene is TRBV6-5, the J gene TRBJ1-6; no reliable D call. The V end was cut by 2 bases, the J end by 4 bases, with 6 bases between. Germline V lookup: CDR1 MNHEY, CDR2 SVGAGI. The CDR3 loop spans 14 amino acids. DNA of the CDR3: TGTGCCAGCAGTTACGAGGGTTATAATTCACCCCTCCACTTT. Its translation: CASSYEGYNSPLHF.

The chain is built from TRBV7-2 and TRBJ1-1; weak D call: TRBD1 (6 bases). Germline CDR1 SGHTA, CDR2 FQGNSA. CDR3 length equals 15 residues. The V and J ends lost 5 bases and 1 base respectively, with 14 bases between them. The CDR3 nucleotides read TGTGCCAGCAGCCTCCCGACAGGCTCGAACACTGAAGCTTTCTTT. The encoded protein is CASSLPTGSNTEAFF.

V is TRBV19 and J is TRBJ1-1; D perhaps matches TRBD1 (6 bases). From germline, CDR1 is LNHDA and CDR2 SQIVND (reference sequence). The CDR3 sequence is 16 residues long. Between the trimmed V and J ends, which lost 3 bases and 4 bases, there was a span of 18 bases. The CDR3 spells CASSIPTRGSATEAFF. The CDR3 nucleotides read TGTGCCAGTAGTATCCCGACAAGGGGGTCGGCCACTGAAGCTTTCTTT.

The chain has TRBV4-1 and TRBJ2-7, with D possibly being TRBD2 (7 bases). V dropped 4 bases and J dropped 0 bases, with 13 bases sitting between them. The CDR3 spans 15 residues. Germline values: CDR1 MGHRA, CDR2 YSYEKL. CDR3 in DNA: TGCGCCAGCAGCCCGGGCGGGGGCAGCTCCTACGAGCAGTACTTC. This sequence encodes CASSPGGGSSYEQYF.

J is TRBJ1-3 and V is TRBV27; tentatively, D is TRBD1 (5 bases). Trimming shortened V by 4 bases and J by 0 bases, and 25 bases separated the two germline ends. The CDR3 covers 20 residues. Germline CDR1 reads MNHEY; CDR2 reads SMNVEV (reference sequence). The CDR3 DNA reads TGTGCCAGCAGTTCTATTGGGGGGAGGGTCGCTCCTCACTCTGGAAACACCATATATTTT. As protein: CASSSIGGRVAPHSGNTIYF.

V usage is TRBV15 and J usage is TRBJ1-2; TRBD1 matches 7 bases. CDR1 and CDR2 from the germline V gene are LNHNV and YYDKDF (reference sequence). The CDR3 extends over 17 amino acids. Unmatched junction bases numbered 13, after V lost 6 bases and J lost 0 bases. This CDR3 is CATSTGTASTPNYGYTF. The CDR3 nucleotides read TGTGCCACCAGTACCGGGACAGCGAGCACTCCTAACTATGGCTACACCTTC.

The chain is built from TRBV15 and TRBJ2-7; 7 nucleotides match TRBD1. The trim removed 6 bases at V and 0 bases at J, leaving 8 bases unmatched. CDR3 length: 15 residues. The germline gives CDR1 LNHNV, CDR2 YYDKDF (reference sequence). CDR3 DNA sequence: TGTGCCACCAGTACAGGGGCCGGGGCCTCCTACGAGCAGTACTTC. Translating it yields CATSTGAGASYEQYF.

The chain joins TRBV18 to TRBJ1-3, with TRBD1 matching over 9 bases. The CDR3 totals 17 residues. The V and J ends lost 2 bases and 3 bases, in that order; junction bases with no gene match: 8. Germline loops: CDR1 KGHSH, CDR2 LQKENI. The CDR3 spells CASSPVEDRGYGNTIYF. The CDR3 DNA reads TGTGCCAGCTCACCAGTCGAGGACAGGGGTTATGGAAACACCATATATTTT.

This sequence joins TRBV28 and TRBJ1-2; D might be TRBD1 (6 bases). Trimming removed 4 bases from V and 4 bases from J, with 7 bases in between. The germline V gene has CDR1 MDHEN and CDR2 SYDVKM. This CDR3 spans 12 amino acids. CDR3 sequence: CASSSDSYGYTF. The CDR3 DNA sequence: TGTGCCAGCAGTTCGGACAGCTATGGCTACACCTTC.

The genes are TRBV29-1 and TRBJ1-2; D unclear. V lost 2 bases, J lost 0 bases, and 16 bases lay in between. Germline CDR1 reads SQVTM; CDR2 reads ANQGSEA. The length of the CDR3 is 16 residues. CDR3 protein: CSVEILGATSNYGYTF. The CDR3, as DNA: TGCAGCGTTGAAATCCTAGGAGCTACTTCTAACTATGGCTACACCTTC. The whole variable domain, remainder taken from reference TRBV29-1 and TRBJ1-2, is SAVISQKPSRDICQRGTSLTIQCQVDSQVTMMFWYRQQPGQSLTLIATANQGSEATYESGFVIDKFPISRPNLTFSTLTVSNMSPEDSSIYLCSVEILGATSNYGYTFGSGTRLTVV.

The rearrangement links TRBV13 to TRBJ2-1; tentatively, D is TRBD1 (5 bases). The V end lost 1 base, the J end lost 5 bases, and 15 bases lay between the germline ends. Germline CDR1 is PRHDT and CDR2 is FYEKMQ (reference sequence). The CDR3 loop spans 16 amino acids. The CDR3 loop is CASSLVHLGPHNEQFF. CDR3 nucleotides: TGTGCCAGCAGCTTAGTACATTTGGGGCCACACAATGAGCAGTTCTTC.

V usage is TRBV10-2 and J usage is TRBJ2-2; weak D call: TRBD2 (6 bases). V was cut by 6 bases and J by 4 bases, with 18 bases left in between. The CDR3 spans 16 residues. The V gene's germline CDR1 is WSHSY and CDR2 SAAADI. The CDR3 loop is CASRTLEGSGTGELFF. CDR3 in DNA: TGCGCCAGCAGGACCCTGGAGGGTTCGGGCACCGGGGAGCTGTTTTTT.

Only one count was recorded for this clone. This sequence joins TRBV18 and TRBJ1-1, with D possibly being TRBD1 (5 bases). The CDR3 sequence is 14 residues long. V lost 3 bases and J 5 bases, leaving 13 bases between the germline ends. Germline CDR1 and CDR2: KGHSH and LQKENI. This chain's CDR3 is CASSPQSGGTEAFF. CDR3 nucleotides: TGTGCCAGCTCACCTCAGTCGGGGGGAACTGAAGCTTTCTTT.

This clone was observed a few times. The rearrangement joins TRBV21-1 to TRBJ2-1; TRBD2 is taken as the D call from the table, unchecked against the DNA. TRBV21-1 has pseudogene status. CDR3 length: 15 amino acids. The CDR3 protein is CASSKGLAGYNEQFF. The CDR3, as DNA: TGTGCCAGCAGCAAAGGACTAGCGGGGTACAATGAGCAGTTCTTC.

The chain has TRBV23-1 and TRBJ2-6; 7 bases align to TRBD1. TRBV23-1 is placed among ORFs of uncertain function. V lost 4 bases and J lost 1; bases outside the gene matches: 10. The CDR3 length is 18 residues. The CDR3 DNA sequence: TGCGCCAGCAGTCTTATAGGCGACAGGGCTTCTGGGGCCAACGTCCTGACTTTC. This sequence encodes CASSLIGDRASGANVLTF.

The chain couples TRBV30 to TRBJ2-7; D might be TRBD2 (6 bases). Between the trimmed V and J ends, which lost 0 bases and 11 bases, there was a span of 14 bases. CDR1 and CDR2 (germline): GTSNPN, SVGIG (reference sequence). The CDR3 runs 12 residues. The CDR3, as DNA: TGTGCCTGGAGTGTAAAGTCGGGACTGGAGTACTTC. Protein sequence: CAWSVKSGLEYF.

The chain uses TRBV10-3 and TRBJ2-7; TRBD1 might be the D (6 bases). CDR1 and CDR2 from the germline V gene are ENHRY and SYGVKD. This CDR3 is built from 14 residues. Trimming took 0 bases from V and 3 from J, leaving 9 bases between them. The CDR3 DNA reads TGTGCCATCAGTGAGTCGACCAGGGGCTACGAGCAGTACTTC. Protein sequence: CAISESTRGYEQYF.

V and J are TRBV15 and TRBJ1-1; TRBD1 matches 7 bases. V trimming: 3 bases; J trimming: 1 base; junction bases outside the gene matches: 8. Germline V gene lookup returns CDR1 LNHNV and CDR2 YYDKDF (reference sequence). The CDR3 sequence is 16 residues long. CDR3 protein: CATSSARDRPNTEAFF. CDR3 in DNA: TGTGCCACCAGCAGTGCCCGGGACAGACCGAACACTGAAGCTTTCTTT.

This rearrangement joins TRBV4-3 to TRBJ1-1, with D possibly being TRBD1 (5 bases). The V gene's germline CDR1 is LGHNA and CDR2 YSLEER. The CDR3 covers 14 residues. V was pared by 0 bases and J by 4 bases, with 9 bases between. The CDR3 coding sequence is TGCGCCAGCAGCCAAGACGACAGAACCACTGAAGCTTTCTTT. It translates to CASSQDDRTTEAFF.

V and J are TRBV4-3 and TRBJ1-1; a possible D gene is TRBD1 (6 bases). The germline gives CDR1 LGHNA, CDR2 YSLEER. V was cut by 0 bases and J by 1 base, with 6 bases left in between. The CDR3 is made up of 14 amino acids. DNA for the CDR3: TGCGCCAGCAGCCAAGAAGGGGGGAACACTGAAGCTTTCTTT. Its protein product is CASSQEGGNTEAFF.

The chain is built from TRBV10-3 and TRBJ1-1; weak D call: TRBD1 (6 bases). V lost 4 bases to trimming and J lost 0 bases, with 18 bases between them. The V gene's germline CDR1 is ENHRY and CDR2 SYGVKD. The CDR3 sequence is 17 residues long. CDR3 nucleotide sequence: TGTGCCATCAGTGGGTCCCCGGACAGACCCATGAACACTGAAGCTTTCTTT. Its protein is CAISGSPDRPMNTEAFF.

Notes on this clone: The junction and the germline gene differ at one end; a read error may be behind it. The rearrangement uses TRBV7-9 and TRBJ2-1; 8 bases map to TRBD2. Germline V CDR1 and CDR2: SEHNR, FQNEAQ (reference sequence). The CDR3 consists of 16 residues. The CDR3 is CSSSTWAGGSYNEQFF. The CDR3, as DNA: TGTTCCAGCAGCACCTGGGCGGGGGGCTCCTACAATGAGCAGTTCTTC.

The chain recombines TRBV5-1 with TRBJ2-7, with 14 bases identical to TRBD2. The ends lost 5 bases at V and 7 bases at J; junction bases unmatched: 20. CDR3 length equals 19 residues. Germline-derived CDR1 and CDR2 are SGHRS and YFSETQ. CDR3 sequence: CASRIIRTGLAGEKYEQYF. CDR3 bases: TGCGCCAGCAGAATTATAAGGACGGGACTAGCGGGAGAAAAGTATGAGCAGTACTTC.

This sequence joins TRBV27 and TRBJ2-7; TRBD2 agrees at 12 bases. Germline trimming cut 5 bases from V and 3 bases from J; bases unmatched to any gene: 8. CDR3 size: 16 residues. Germline loops: CDR1 MNHEY, CDR2 SMNVEV (reference sequence). Written as DNA, the CDR3 is TGTGCCAGCAGTGGGGGACTAGCGGGTAGACTCTACGAGCAGTACTTC. As protein: CASSGGLAGRLYEQYF.

This chain joins TRBV7-2 and TRBJ2-2; the match to TRBD2 covers 7 bases. The germline gives CDR1 SGHTA, CDR2 FQGNSA. The CDR3 covers 15 residues. The J segment lost 4 bases and the V segment lost 5 bases, leaving 7 bases of the junction unmatched. The CDR3 nucleotides read TGTGCCAGCAGCCCCTCGGGGGGACGCACCGGGGAGCTGTTTTTT. As protein: CASSPSGGRTGELFF.